The rows below give T cell receptor beta chains drawn from one sample of a study of T cell changes during pregnancy in multiple sclerosis. Repertoires were generated with immunoSEQ multiplex PCR, while TCRdb's copy carries only in-frame clones and drops some. This sample has about 70,000 clones; about 90% occur once, and the top ten carry over 1.2%. The material sequenced was peripheral blood, taken in the third trimester of pregnancy. The receptors shown here come from a female donor in good health, enrolled as a control in a pregnancy study. Both conserved end residues are part of each CDR3. The D gene is left open where the match is weak. Clone size is shown for a subset of rows, as once, few, many or a class of expanded clone.

v_call	d_call	j_call	cdr3_length	clone_size	cdr3_aa	cdr3_nt
TRBV11-3	TRBD2	TRBJ2-1	16	-	CASSPSSGGLYNEQFF	TGTGCCAGCAGCCCCTCTAGCGGGGGGCTCTACAATGAGCAGTTCTTC
TRBV19	-	TRBJ1-5	15	-	CASSNRQDSNQPQHF	TGTGCCAGTAGTAACCGACAGGATAGCAATCAGCCCCAGCATTTT
TRBV5-1	-	TRBJ2-2	16	-	CASSLGAIINTGELFF	TGCGCCAGCAGCTTGGGGGCCATCATTAACACCGGGGAGCTGTTTTTT
TRBV9	-	TRBJ1-6	14	-	CASSVVPGNSPLHF	TGTGCCAGCAGCGTAGTACCGGGAAATTCACCCCTCCACTTT
TRBV4-2	-	TRBJ2-7	14	once	CASSQEFGGYEQYF	TGTGCCAGCAGCCAAGAATTCGGAGGTTACGAGCAGTACTTC
TRBV7-3	-	TRBJ2-3	15	once	CASSSSGGAFDTQYF	TGTGCCAGCAGCTCCTCCGGAGGAGCATTCGATACGCAGTATTTT
TRBV28	-	TRBJ1-2	16	-	CASSFPRQLGHYGYTF	TGTGCCAGCAGTTTTCCCCGACAGTTGGGTCATTATGGCTACACCTTC
TRBV6-6	-	TRBJ2-2	16	-	CASSAIGQQNTGELFF	TGTGCCAGCAGTGCCATCGGACAGCAAAACACCGGGGAGCTGTTTTTT
TRBV9	-	TRBJ1-5	14	-	CASSVGVNNQPQHF	TGTGCCAGCAGCGTAGGTGTAAACAATCAGCCCCAGCATTTT
TRBV7-3	-	TRBJ1-4	13	-	CASSLQVNEKLFF	TGTGCCAGCAGCTTACAGGTTAATGAAAAACTGTTTTTT
TRBV27	-	TRBJ1-2	17	-	CASSPIRFDTPLYGYTF	TGTGCCAGCAGTCCAATCAGATTTGACACCCCGCTCTATGGCTACACCTTC
TRBV28	-	TRBJ1-2	15	-	CASSLGGASDYGYTF	TGTGCCAGCAGTTTAGGCGGGGCCTCTGACTATGGCTACACCTTC
TRBV4-3	-	TRBJ2-1	15	-	CASSQEFSSYNEQFF	TGCGCCAGCAGCCAAGAATTTAGCTCCTACAATGAGCAGTTCTTC
TRBV5-6	-	TRBJ1-3	16	-	CASSLGRVTSGNTIYF	TGTGCCAGCAGCTTGGGTCGGGTCACCTCTGGAAACACCATATATTTT
TRBV30	TRBD1	TRBJ1-1	14	-	CAWRTGGYLSEAFF	TGTGCCTGGAGGACAGGGGGCTATTTGTCTGAAGCTTTCTTT
TRBV5-4	TRBD1	TRBJ1-5	18	-	CASSFLLGQGRSNQPQHF	TGTGCCAGCAGCTTCCTTTTGGGACAGGGGAGGTCAAATCAGCCCCAGCATTTT
TRBV5-4	-	TRBJ1-1	13	-	CASSPRGGLEAFF	TGTGCCAGCAGCCCGAGGGGGGGGCTTGAAGCTTTCTTT
TRBV7-9	-	TRBJ1-1	17	-	CASSLDGWGGEKTEAFF	TGTGCCAGCAGCTTAGATGGGTGGGGGGGGGAGAAGACTGAAGCTTTCTTT
TRBV18	-	TRBJ1-1	13	-	CASSPSKAGEAFF	TGTGCCAGCTCACCATCGAAGGCGGGTGAAGCTTTCTTT
TRBV2	-	TRBJ1-5	16	-	CASSEGGLVSHQPQHF	TGTGCCAGCAGTGAAGGGGGGCTGGTATCCCATCAGCCCCAGCATTTT
TRBV5-4	-	TRBJ1-2	13	-	CASSLGQNYGYTF	TGTGCCAGCAGCTTGGGGCAGAACTATGGCTACACCTTC
TRBV7-9	-	TRBJ1-2	13	-	CASSPGSDYGYTF	TGTGCCAGCAGCCCAGGGTCGGACTATGGCTACACCTTC
TRBV6-6	-	TRBJ1-1	14	-	CASSYFRVGTEAFF	TGTGCCAGCAGTTACTTCAGGGTTGGCACTGAAGCTTTCTTT
TRBV19	TRBD1	TRBJ1-4	15	-	CASSMWGQGPEKLFF	TGTGCCAGTAGTATGTGGGGACAGGGCCCCGAAAAACTGTTTTTT
TRBV6-6	-	TRBJ1-4	13	-	CASSVQGGEKLFF	TGTGCCAGCAGTGTGCAGGGCGGCGAAAAACTGTTTTTT
TRBV19	TRBD2	TRBJ2-3	16	-	CASSPPGTTNTDTQYF	TGTGCCAGTAGTCCCCCGGGGACTACGAACACAGATACGCAGTATTTT
TRBV30	-	TRBJ1-5	13	few	CAWSMAGVQPQHF	TGTGCCTGGAGTATGGCAGGGGTGCAGCCCCAGCATTTT
TRBV7-9	-	TRBJ1-3	15	-	CASSSSRASGNTIYF	TGTGCCAGCAGCAGTTCGAGGGCGAGTGGAAACACCATATATTTT
TRBV7-9	-	TRBJ1-1	15	-	CASSRILDGGEGAFF	TGTGCCAGCAGCCGGATTTTGGACGGAGGGGAAGGAGCTTTCTTT